This T cell receptor beta chain was recovered during a study of cytomegalovirus exposure and HLA in healthy donors. Regarding the study as a whole: There were a few CMV-associated chains whose specificity for CMV antigens was confirmed in vitro.

The PCR used 60 Vbeta and 13 Jbeta primers. How the authors handled the data: About 10 million of 65 million to 95 million unique TCR beta chains were shared, per a later count. Using immunoSEQ multiplex PCR, the repertoire was profiled, and TCRdb retains in-frame clones only, with some absent. V, J and clone size are those of that table, while D and trimming were read from the DNA. Here the sample spans 30,000 to 40,000 clones, about 60% being singletons. The germline CDR1 and CDR2 sequences are MNHEY and SVGAGI. The CDR3 is 13 residues long. The trim removed 6 bases at V and 4 bases at J, leaving 6 bases unmatched. Regarding this clone: The target antigen is unknown.

The sequenced sample was PBMCs. The origin of this receptor is a man aged 50-59 years in good health and CMV-seropositive. This chain links TRBV6-5 with TRBJ2-7; 7 nucleotides match TRBD1. Here the CDR3 DNA reads TGTGCCAGCAGCCGACAGGGCAGTTACGAGCAGTACTTC. Its translation: CASSRQGSYEQYF.